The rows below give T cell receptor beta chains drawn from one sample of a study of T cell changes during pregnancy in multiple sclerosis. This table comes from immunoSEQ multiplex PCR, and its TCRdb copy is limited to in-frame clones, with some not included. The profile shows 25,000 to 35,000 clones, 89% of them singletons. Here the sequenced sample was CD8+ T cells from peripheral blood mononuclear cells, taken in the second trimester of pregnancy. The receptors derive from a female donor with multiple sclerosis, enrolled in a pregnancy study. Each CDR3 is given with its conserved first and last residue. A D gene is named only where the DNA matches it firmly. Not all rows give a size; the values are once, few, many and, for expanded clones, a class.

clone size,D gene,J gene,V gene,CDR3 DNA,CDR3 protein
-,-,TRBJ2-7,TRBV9,TGTGCCAGCAGCGTAGAGGCAGGGCTACTCTACGAGCAGTACTTC,CASSVEAGLLYEQYF
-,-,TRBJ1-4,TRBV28,TGTGCCAGCAGTGACCCGGAGGGGGGGCGCGAAAAACTGTTTTTT,CASSDPEGGREKLFF
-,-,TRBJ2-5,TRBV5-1,TGCGCCAGCAGCATCGGGACTACAGGGTCCCAAGAGACCCAGTACTTC,CASSIGTTGSQETQYF
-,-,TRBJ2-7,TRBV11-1,TGTGCCAGCAGCCACGGGACTTTGGAAGTCAACGAGCAGTACTTC,CASSHGTLEVNEQYF
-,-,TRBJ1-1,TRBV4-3,TGCGCCAGCAGCCAAGATGGTGGGGGGGGAACTGAAGCTTTCTTT,CASSQDGGGGTEAFF
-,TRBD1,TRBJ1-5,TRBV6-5,TGTGCCAGCAGCCTCGGGGGACAGAGCAATCAGCCCCAGCATTTT,CASSLGGQSNQPQHF
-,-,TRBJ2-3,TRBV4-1,TGCGCCAGCAGCCAATCTCAGGGGGGATTCACAGATACGCAGTATTTT,CASSQSQGGFTDTQYF
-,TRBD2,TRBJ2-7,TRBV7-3,TGTGCCAGCAGCTTGCTAGCGGGGCAGTTCTACGAGCAGTACTTC,CASSLLAGQFYEQYF
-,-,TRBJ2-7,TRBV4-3,TGCGCCAGCAGCCAAGATCGGGGGACGGTATACGAGCAGTACTTC,CASSQDRGTVYEQYF
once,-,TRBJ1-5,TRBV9,TGTGCCAGCAGTCGGGAAGCCGGGACAAGCGGCAATCAGCCCCAGCATTTT,CASSREAGTSGNQPQHF
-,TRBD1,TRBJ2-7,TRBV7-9,TGTGCCAGCAGCTCCTGGGACAGGGGTGCCGAGCAGTACTTC,CASSSWDRGAEQYF
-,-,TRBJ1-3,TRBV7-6,TGTGCCAGCAGCTTTAGTACAGGGAATGCAGACACCATATATTTT,CASSFSTGNADTIYF
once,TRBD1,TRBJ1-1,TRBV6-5,TGTGCCAGCAGTTACTTACAGGGGGCGGACACTGAAGCTTTCTTT,CASSYLQGADTEAFF
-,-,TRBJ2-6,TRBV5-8,TGTGCCAGCAGCTTGTCTTTCTCTGGGGCCAACGTCCTGACTTTC,CASSLSFSGANVLTF
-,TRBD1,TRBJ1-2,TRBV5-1,TGCGCCAGCAGCCCCGACAGGGGGAGGTACTATGGCTACACCTTC,CASSPDRGRYYGYTF
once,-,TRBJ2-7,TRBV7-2,TGTGCCAGCAGCTTACAGGCAAGCTCCTACGAGCAGTACTTC,CASSLQASSYEQYF
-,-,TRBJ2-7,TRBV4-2,TGTGCCAGCAGCCAAGGGACAGAGTACGAGCAGTACTTC,CASSQGTEYEQYF
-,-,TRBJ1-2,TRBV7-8,TGTGCCAGCATCCCGACAGCTACCTCTAACTATGGCTACACCTTC,CASIPTATSNYGYTF
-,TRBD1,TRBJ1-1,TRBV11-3,TGTGCCAGCAGCTTAGGACAGGGAGGAGGGAGCACTGAAGCTTTCTTT,CASSLGQGGGSTEAFF
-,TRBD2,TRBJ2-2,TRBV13,TGTGCCAGCTCTCCATTGGGACTAGCGGGAGTCAACGGGGAGCTGTTTTTT,CASSPLGLAGVNGELFF
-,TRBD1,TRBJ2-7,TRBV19,TGTGCCAGTAGTTGGGGACAGGGGTCCGAGCAGTACTTC,CASSWGQGSEQYF
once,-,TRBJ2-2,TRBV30,TGTGCCTGGAGTGTACCCAGGGTCGGCGGGGAGCTGTTTTTT,CAWSVPRVGGELFF
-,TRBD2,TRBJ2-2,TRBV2,TGTGCCAGCAGTGCCTTAGCGGGGGGACACACCGGGGAGCTGTTTTTT,CASSALAGGHTGELFF
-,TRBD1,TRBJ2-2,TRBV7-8,TGTGCCAGCAGCCTGGGACAGGGCACCGGGGAGCTGTTTTTT,CASSLGQGTGELFF
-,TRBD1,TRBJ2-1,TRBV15,TGTGCCACCTACAGGGGCGCATCCGACCTGCAGTTCTTC,CATYRGASDLQFF
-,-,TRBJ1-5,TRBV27,TGTGCCAGCAGCCATAATCAGCCCCAGCATTTT,CASSHNQPQHF
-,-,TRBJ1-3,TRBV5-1,TGCGCCAGCAGAGGTCAAAATGGGCCCGGAAACACCATATATTTT,CASRGQNGPGNTIYF
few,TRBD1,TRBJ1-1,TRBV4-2,TGTGCCAGCAGCCGCTTAGACAGGGAGGAACGAGCTTTCTTT,CASSRLDREERAFF
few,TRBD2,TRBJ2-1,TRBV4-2,TGTGCCAGCAGCCAGAATCAAGCGGGAACCTACAATGAGCAGTTCTTC,CASSQNQAGTYNEQFF
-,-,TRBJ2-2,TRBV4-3,TGCGCCAGCAGCCTAGACTCGGGGTGGGAGCTGTTTTTT,CASSLDSGWELFF
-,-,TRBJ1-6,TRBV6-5,TGTGCCAGCAGTTCCCATGCCTCGGCACCCCTCCACTTT,CASSSHASAPLHF
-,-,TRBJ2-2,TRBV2,TGTGCCAGCAGTGAAGGCGGGGGCATCACCGGGGAGCTGTTTTTT,CASSEGGGITGELFF
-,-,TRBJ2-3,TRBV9,TGTGCCAGCAGCCCCCAGAGTAGGGGGAGCGGACGCACAGATACGCAGTATTTT,CASSPQSRGSGRTDTQYF
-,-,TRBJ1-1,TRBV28,TGTGCCAGCAGTTTCCCAGAAGTGAACACTGAAGCTTTCTTT,CASSFPEVNTEAFF
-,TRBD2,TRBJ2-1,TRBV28,TGTGCCAGCAGTTTACCGGGGGGACTAGCGGGAGCCCGCGAGTACAATGAGCAGTTCTTC,CASSLPGGLAGAREYNEQFF
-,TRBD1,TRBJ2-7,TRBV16,TGTGCCAGCAGCCAATCTTGGGACAGCTCCTACGAGCAGTACTTC,CASSQSWDSSYEQYF
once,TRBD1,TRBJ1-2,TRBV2,TGTGCCAGCAGTGAAGCGCGGGGTGGGACAGGCTATGGCTACACCTTC,CASSEARGGTGYGYTF
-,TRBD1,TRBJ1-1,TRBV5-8,TGTGCCAGCAGCACACAGGGGATAACTGAAGCTTTCTTT,CASSTQGITEAFF
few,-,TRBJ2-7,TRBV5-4,TGTGCCAGCAGCGGGGACATCTACTACGAGCAGTACTTC,CASSGDIYYEQYF
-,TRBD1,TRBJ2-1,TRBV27,TGTGCCAGCAGTTTATGGACAGGGTCCAATGAGCAGTTCTTC,CASSLWTGSNEQFF
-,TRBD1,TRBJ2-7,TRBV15,TGTGCCACCAGCAGTCCGGGACAGGGAGCCTACGAGCAGTACTTC,CATSSPGQGAYEQYF
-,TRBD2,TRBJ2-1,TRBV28,TGTGCCAGCAGCCCCCTAGCGGGAGAGAGGAATGAGCAGTTCTTC,CASSPLAGERNEQFF
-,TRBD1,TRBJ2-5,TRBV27,TGTGCCAGCAGTTCACGGACAGGGGGGACTCAAGAGACCCAGTACTTC,CASSSRTGGTQETQYF
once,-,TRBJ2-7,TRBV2,TGTGCCAGCAGTGAACCACAGGGTTTAGGCGAGCAGTACTTC,CASSEPQGLGEQYF
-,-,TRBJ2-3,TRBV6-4,TGTGCCAGCAGTGACTCAGACGGGAGTGGTACGCAGTATTTT,CASSDSDGSGTQYF
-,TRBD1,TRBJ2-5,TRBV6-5,TGTGCCAGCAGTATAGGACAGGGTGATCAAGAGACCCAGTACTTC,CASSIGQGDQETQYF
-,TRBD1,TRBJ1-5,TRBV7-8,TGTGCCAGCAGCCGTGGGACAGGGTTCACTCAGCCCCAGCATTTT,CASSRGTGFTQPQHF
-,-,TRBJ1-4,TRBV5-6,TGTGCCAGCAGCTTGGGTACAGGGAAACTGTTTTTT,CASSLGTGKLFF
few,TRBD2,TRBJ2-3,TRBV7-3,TGTGCCAGCAGCCAGACTAGCGGGGGGGAAACAGATACGCAGTATTTT,CASSQTSGGETDTQYF
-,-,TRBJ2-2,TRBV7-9,TGTGCCAGCAGCGAGGGAGGACACGATACCGGGGAGCTGTTTTTT,CASSEGGHDTGELFF
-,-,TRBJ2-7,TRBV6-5,TGTGCCAGCAGTTACTCAGCGGGCGAGCAGTACTTC,CASSYSAGEQYF
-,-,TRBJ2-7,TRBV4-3,TGCGCCAGCAGCCAAGACGAGACTCTGACCTACGAGCAGTACTTC,CASSQDETLTYEQYF
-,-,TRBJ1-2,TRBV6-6,TGTGCCAGCAGGCCCCAGGGGATCGGGTATGGCTACACCTTC,CASRPQGIGYGYTF
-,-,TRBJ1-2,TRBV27,TGTGCCAGCACCATTTCTGGGGCTTTGGGGGGGCTCGCTGGCTACACCTTC,CASTISGALGGLAGYTF
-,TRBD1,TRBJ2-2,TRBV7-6,TGTGCCAGCAGCTTGGGGACAGGGTTCAGCGGGGAGCTGTTTTTT,CASSLGTGFSGELFF
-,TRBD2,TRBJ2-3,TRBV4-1,TGCGCCAGCAGCCAATTGGGACTAGCGGGAGGGCCTCAGTATTTT,CASSQLGLAGGPQYF
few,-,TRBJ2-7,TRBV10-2,TGCGCCAGCAGTGACAGCTCCTACGAGCAGTACTTC,CASSDSSYEQYF
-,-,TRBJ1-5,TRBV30,TGTGCCTGGAGTGTGGCAGGGTATCAGCCCCAGCATTTT,CAWSVAGYQPQHF
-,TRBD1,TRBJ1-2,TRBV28,TGTGCCAGCAGTGGGGAGGGACAGGGGAATGGCTACACCTTC,CASSGEGQGNGYTF